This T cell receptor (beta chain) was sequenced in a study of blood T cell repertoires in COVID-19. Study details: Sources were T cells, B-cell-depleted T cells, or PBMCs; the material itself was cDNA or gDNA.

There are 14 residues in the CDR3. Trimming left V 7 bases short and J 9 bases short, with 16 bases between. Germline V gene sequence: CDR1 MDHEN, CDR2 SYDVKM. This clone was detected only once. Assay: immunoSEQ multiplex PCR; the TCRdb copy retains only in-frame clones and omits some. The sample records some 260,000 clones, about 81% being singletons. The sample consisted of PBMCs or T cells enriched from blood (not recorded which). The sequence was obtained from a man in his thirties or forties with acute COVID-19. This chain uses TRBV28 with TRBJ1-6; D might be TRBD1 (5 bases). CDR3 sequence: CASTKTRGRSPLHF. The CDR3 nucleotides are TGTGCCAGCACCAAAACGCGGGGCCGTTCACCCCTCCACTTT. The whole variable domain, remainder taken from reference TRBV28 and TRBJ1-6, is DVKVTQSSRYLVKRTGEKVFLECVQDMDHENMFWYRQDPGLGLRLIYFSYDVKMKEKGDIPEGYSVSREKKERFSLILESASTNQTSMYLCASTKTRGRSPLHFGNGTRLTVT.